Given below is one T cell receptor beta chain in context. As yet, its antigen is unknown. At one boundary the junction diverges from the germline segment, which might be a read error. These data come from a study of T cell repertoires in aging, cancer and after chemotherapy. About the research overall: About 10 million TCR reads made up the full dataset. Findings of the study overall: Untreated cancer patients had significantly lower blood TCR diversity than age-matched healthy donors. Loss of evenness, beyond lost richness, contributed to age-related TCR diversity decline in cancer patients. Across the chemotherapy interval, each cancer cohort showed higher median generation probability, suggesting thymic rebound.

Rearranged V-D-J TRB sequences were amplified with a mixed TRB-A/B primer pool. TCRdb re-analysed the multiplex PCR reads in MiXCR, keeping a single row per CDR3 protein. The table records more than 9,000 distinct CDR3 sequences, about 32% of them present only once. TCR beta rearrangements were amplified from peripheral blood genomic DNA. The CDR3 length is 13 residues. CDR1 is LNHDA and CDR2 is SQIVND in the germline V gene (reference sequence). The V and J genes are TRBV19 and TRBJ2-3; D possibly uses TRBD1 or TRBD2 (6 bases each). This TCR came from a human donor in good health. Input material: blood. CDR3 coding DNA: TGTTCCAGTAGTATAAAGGGGGGAGATACGCAGTATTTT. The encoded protein is CSSSIKGGDTQYF. The full variable domain, its missing parts supplied by reference TRBV19 and TRBJ2-3, is DGGITQSPKYLFRKEGQNVTLSCEQNLNHDAMYWYRQDPGQGLRLIYYSQIVNDFQKGDIAEGYSVSREKKESFPLTVTSAQKNPTAFYLCSSSIKGGDTQYFGPGTRLTVL.